One and the same sample provided the 19 T cell receptor beta chains below, sequenced in a study of T-cell memory formation after mild COVID-19. TCRdb fed the 5' RACE reads into MiXCR, producing one record per CDR3 protein. This sample has about 200,000 distinct CDR3 sequences, with 9.5% to 10% found just once. The sample consisted of PBMCs or a T cell subset sorted from them (not recorded which). These receptors came from a young man who had mild COVID-19 (a few samples of this study predate the infection). Cell type and time point are not known.

The chain employs TRBV12-3 or TRBV12-4 and TRBJ2-7; possibly TRBD1 or TRBD2 for D (5 bases each). V was trimmed by 6 bases and J by 4 bases, leaving 19 bases between them. This CDR3 is built from 15 residues. CDR3 amino acids: CASSTSRGNSYEQYF. The CDR3 DNA reads as TGTGCCAGCAGCACGTCGAGGGGAAATTCGTACGAGCAGTACTTC.

This clonotype was picked up many times. CDR3 region: CSAPRGARQETQYF. As DNA, the CDR3 is TGCAGTGCTCCGCGGGGGGCCAGGCAAGAGACCCAGTACTTC. The genes are TRBV20-1 and TRBJ2-5, with 8 nucleotides matching TRBD2. This CDR3 region has 14 residues. Germline V gene lookup returns CDR1 DFQATT and CDR2 SNEGSKA (reference sequence). The junction had 7 bases not matched to a gene; V was cut back by 5 bases and J by 2 bases.

This clonotype was counted between two and nine times. This chain uses TRBV2 with TRBJ2-7, with D uncertain. The germline gives CDR1 SNHLY, CDR2 FYNNEI. The CDR3 is made up of 12 amino acids. V shed 8 bases and J shed 2 bases, with 10 bases lying between them. CDR3 residues: CASGEQAYEQYV. In nucleotides, the CDR3 is TGTGCCAGCGGAGAACAAGCCTACGAGCAGTACGTC.

The chain combines TRBV7-2 with TRBJ1-3; 8 bases fit TRBD1. Germline-derived CDR1 and CDR2 are SGHTA and FQGNSA. This CDR3 has 16 amino acids. With 1 base clipped from V and 2 bases from J, the junction kept 4 bases outside the gene matches. The CDR3 DNA sequence: TGTGCCAGCAGCTTAGGTGTACAGGGGGCTGGAAACACCATATATTTT. Translating it yields CASSLGVQGAGNTIYF.

This clonotype turned up a few times. V gene TRBV4-2 combines with J gene TRBJ2-2; no firm D call. V lost 3 bases, J lost 2 bases, and 10 bases lay in between. Looked up from germline, CDR1 is LGHNA and CDR2 is YNFKEQ. The CDR3 covers 15 residues. The CDR3 bases are TGTGCCAGCAGCCACACAGACCACAACACCGGGGAGCTGTTTTTT. It specifies CASSHTDHNTGELFF.

The chain employs TRBV7-2 and TRBJ2-5; 11 bases align to TRBD2. The CDR3 contains 16 residues. Per the germline V gene, CDR1 is SGHTA and CDR2 is FQGNSA. V gave up 1 base and J gave up 4 bases; unmatched junction bases: 5. The chain's CDR3 is CASSLVAGGLRETQYF. The CDR3 DNA reads TGTGCCAGCAGCTTAGTAGCGGGGGGGCTGCGAGAGACCCAGTACTTC. The full variable domain, its missing parts supplied by reference TRBV7-2 and TRBJ2-5, is GAGVSQSPSNKVTEKGKDVELRCDPISGHTALYWYRQSLGQGLEFLIYFQGNSAPDKSGLPSDRFSAERTGGSVSTLTIQRTQQEDSAVYLCASSLVAGGLRETQYFGPGTRLLVL.

This chain uses TRBV5-1 with TRBJ2-1; possibly TRBD2 for D (6 bases). This CDR3 comprises 16 residues. Trimming cost V 2 bases and J 4 bases, with 16 bases left between them. Germline assignment: CDR1 SGHRS and CDR2 YFSETQ. The CDR3 is CASSFSGDPLYNEQFF. The CDR3 DNA follows: TGCGCCAGCAGCTTCTCGGGGGATCCCCTATACAATGAGCAGTTCTTC.

The chain has TRBV19 and TRBJ2-4, with D unresolved. CDR1 is LNHDA and CDR2 is SQIVND in the germline V gene (reference sequence). This CDR3 region has 14 residues. The V end was cut by 3 bases, the J end by 2 bases, with 8 bases between. CDR3 nucleotide sequence: TGTGCCAGTAGTATTTTGTCTTCCAAAAACATTCAGTACTTC. This sequence encodes CASSILSSKNIQYF.

The rearrangement uses TRBV28 and TRBJ1-2, with 7 bases identical to TRBD1. This CDR3 region has 12 residues. V shed 10 bases, J shed 4 bases, and the junction held 6 bases outside the gene matches. Germline V gives CDR1 MDHEN, CDR2 SYDVKM. The CDR3 sequence is CATSDRIYGYTF. For the CDR3, the DNA is TGTGCCACCTCGGACAGGATCTATGGCTACACCTTC.

This clonotype was picked up a small number of times. The rearrangement uses TRBV4-1 and TRBJ1-2; D gene uncertain. Germline V gene sequence: CDR1 MGHRA, CDR2 YSYEKL. V lost 0 bases and J lost 8, with 16 bases in between. The CDR3 consists of 15 residues. This CDR3 reads CASSQDRSTMAGYTF. In DNA form, the CDR3 reads TGCGCCAGCAGCCAAGATCGATCTACTATGGCGGGCTACACCTTC.

This clonotype came up many times. This chain connects TRBV5-6 to TRBJ1-2; maybe TRBD1 (5 bases). Germline V gene data show CDR1 as SGHDT and CDR2 as YYEEEE. Trimming removed 5 bases from V and 10 bases from J, with 21 bases in between. The CDR3 contains 14 residues. The CDR3 nucleotides read TGTGCCAGCAGTCCCTTAGCGGTTGGAGGGGTCTACACCTTC. It codes for CASSPLAVGGVYTF.

The table lists this clonotype with a few counts. The chain recombines TRBV5-1 with TRBJ1-6; the match to TRBD1 covers 7 bases. With 4 bases clipped from V and 8 bases from J, the junction kept 9 bases outside the gene matches. Germline V gene sequence: CDR1 SGHRS, CDR2 YFSETQ. This CDR3 spans 15 amino acids. CDR3 in DNA: TGCGCCAGCAGCGACCGACAGGGTGGGGATTCACCCCTCCACTTT. Encoded protein: CASSDRQGGDSPLHF.

This clonotype was seen a few times. The chain joins TRBV20-1 to TRBJ1-2, with 9 bases that match TRBD1. The CDR3 runs 13 residues. The junction had 6 bases not matched to a gene; V was cut back by 6 bases and J by 4 bases. From germline, CDR1 is DFQATT and CDR2 SNEGSKA (reference sequence). The CDR3 region has the DNA TGCAGTGCAACCCGGACAGGGGCCTATGGCTACACCTTC. Translation: CSATRTGAYGYTF.

V gene TRBV12-5 combines with J gene TRBJ2-3; D gene unclear. V shed 7 bases and J shed 3 bases, with 11 bases lying between them. Germline assignment: CDR1 LGHNT and CDR2 FRNRAP. CDR3 length: 13 residues. The CDR3: CASAYSVTDTQYF. In DNA, the CDR3 is TGTGCTAGTGCCTACTCCGTGACAGATACGCAGTATTTT.

This clonotype has at least ten counts. This chain joins TRBV28 and TRBJ1-2; D is perhaps TRBD1 (6 bases). The CDR3 is 13 amino acids. Looked up from germline, CDR1 is MDHEN and CDR2 is SYDVKM. V lost 6 bases and J 4 bases, leaving 12 bases between the germline ends. The DNA of the CDR3 is TGTGCCAGCAGGACAGGTCCCTCCTATGGCTACACCTTC. The encoded protein is CASRTGPSYGYTF.

This clonotype has at least ten counts. An end of the junction does not agree with germline; a read error may underlie this. The chain uses TRBV5-1 and TRBJ2-5; D unresolved. Germline V lookup: CDR1 SGHRS, CDR2 YFSETQ. The CDR3 covers 15 residues. CDR3 protein: CASSPDRLAQETQYF. The CDR3 coding sequence is TGCGCCAGCAGCCCGGATAGACTTGCCCAAGAGACTCAGTACTTC.

This clonotype was detected ten times or more. The chain employs TRBV5-1 and TRBJ2-1, with TRBD1 matching over 7 bases. The trim removed 4 bases at V and 10 bases at J, leaving 5 bases unmatched. The germline gives CDR1 SGHRS, CDR2 YFSETQ. This CDR3 is built from 12 residues. The CDR3 DNA sequence: TGCGCCAGCAGCCGGGGACAGAACGAGCAGTTCTTC. Translated, it gives CASSRGQNEQFF. Complete variable domain (other parts from reference TRBV5-1 and TRBJ2-1): KAGVTQTPRYLIKTRGQQVTLSCSPISGHRSVSWYQQTPGQGLQFLFEYFSETQRNKGNFPGRFSGRQFSNSRSEMNVSTLELGDSALYLCASSRGQNEQFFGPGTRLTVL.

The sample holds many counts of this clonotype. CDR3 loop: CASQGYNQPQHF. The CDR3 coding sequence is TGTGCCAGCCAGGGGTACAATCAGCCCCAGCATTTT. The chain is built from TRBV7-2 and TRBJ1-5; D may be TRBD1 (6 bases). CDR1 SGHTA and CDR2 FQGNSA come from the germline V gene. This CDR3 comprises 12 residues. Trimming cost V 8 bases and J 3 bases, with 8 bases left between them.

The V call is TRBV24-1, the J call TRBJ2-1; TRBD1 agrees at 10 bases. Germline V gene lookup returns CDR1 KGHDR and CDR2 SFDVKD. This CDR3 region has 15 residues. The J segment lost 8 bases and the V segment lost 9 bases, leaving 12 bases of the junction unmatched. CDR3 nucleotide sequence: TGTGCCACCGGACCCGGAGGGACAGGGGTTTATGAGCAGTTCTTC. This translates into CATGPGGTGVYEQFF.